Following are 13 T cell receptor beta chains from one sample sequenced in a study of blood T cell repertoires in COVID-19. Only in-frame clones appear in the TCRdb table, and some are missing; sequencing was by immunoSEQ multiplex PCR. The sample holds 68,000 or so clones, more than 75% seen once. Material: peripheral blood. These receptors all come from a man aged 50 or older with active COVID-19.

J is TRBJ2-3 and V is TRBV19; tentative D call: TRBD2 (5 bases). V shed 4 bases and J shed 3 bases, with 8 bases lying between them. Germline CDR1 and CDR2: LNHDA and SQIVND (reference sequence). CDR3 length: 13 amino acids. DNA for the CDR3: TGTGCCAGTAGTACCCGACTAACAGATACGCAGTATTTT. Protein product: CASSTRLTDTQYF.

The rearrangement joins TRBV3-1 (or the pseudogene TRBV3-2) to TRBJ1-2, with TRBD1 identical over 9 bases. CDR1 and CDR2 (germline): LGHDT, YNNKEL (reference sequence). This CDR3 spans 19 amino acids. Trimming took 3 bases from V and 0 from J; bases not matched to a gene: 14. CDR3 protein: CASSHLSKGRDRANYGYTF. The DNA for the CDR3 is TGTGCCAGCAGCCACCTCTCAAAAGGGAGGGACAGGGCTAACTATGGCTACACCTTC.

This chain uses TRBV3-1 (or the pseudogene TRBV3-2) with TRBJ1-4, with a weak D call TRBD1 (6 bases). Germline values: CDR1 LGHDT, CDR2 YNNKEL (reference sequence). Between the trimmed V and J ends, which lost 1 base and 7 bases, there was a span of 13 bases. The CDR3 is 15 amino acids. CDR3 coding DNA: TGTGCCAGCAGCCAAGGCGGACAGCCGACTGAAAAACTGTTTTTT. Its translation: CASSQGGQPTEKLFF.

The chain links TRBV6-5 to TRBJ1-3; D ambiguous. The V gene's germline CDR1 is MNHEY and CDR2 SVGAGI. Between the trimmed V and J ends, which lost 6 bases and 0 bases, there was a span of 6 bases. The CDR3 contains 13 residues. The CDR3 DNA sequence: TGTGCCAGCAGGAGCTCCTCTGGAAACACCATATATTTT. This codes for CASRSSSGNTIYF.

V gene TRBV5-1 combines with J gene TRBJ2-1, with 12 positions matching TRBD2. Germline trimming cut 3 bases from V and 7 bases from J; bases unmatched to any gene: 5. Germline V gene lookup returns CDR1 SGHRS and CDR2 YFSETQ. CDR3 length equals 15 residues. The CDR3 loop is CASSSLAGGLNEQFF. The CDR3 DNA is TGCGCCAGCAGCTCACTAGCGGGAGGTCTAAATGAGCAGTTCTTC.

The J gene is TRBJ1-1, the V gene TRBV30; no reliable D call. CDR3 length: 13 amino acids. Trimming pared 2 bases from V and 1 base from J, leaving 8 bases between. CDR1 is GTSNPN, CDR2 SVGIG, per germline (reference sequence). The CDR3 nucleotides are TGTGCCTGGAGTCCGCGCCCGAACACTGAAGCTTTCTTT. Its protein is CAWSPRPNTEAFF.

This clone was detected only a few times. This chain uses TRBV27 with TRBJ1-5, with 8 bases fitting TRBD1. From germline, CDR1 is MNHEY and CDR2 SMNVEV (reference sequence). This CDR3 is 18 amino acids long. V was pared by 0 bases and J by 2 bases, with 9 bases of the junction left unmatched. In DNA, the CDR3 is TGTGCCAGCAGTTTATCGATTTATGACAGGGGCGGCAATCAGCCCCAGCATTTT. Translated, it gives CASSLSIYDRGGNQPQHF.

This chain connects TRBV6-5 to TRBJ1-2; 7 positions match TRBD1. With V trimmed by 5 bases and J by 8 bases, 2 bases remained unmatched. The length of the CDR3 is 11 residues. CDR1 and CDR2 (germline): MNHEY, SVGAGI. The CDR3 DNA reads TGTGCCAGCAGTACACAGGGGGGCTACACCTTC. Translating gives CASSTQGGYTF.

The chain joins TRBV10-1 to TRBJ2-4; D unresolved. The CDR3 spans 11 residues. CDR1 and CDR2 (germline): WNHNN, SYGVQD (reference sequence). V lost 6 bases and J lost 15, with 15 bases in between. CDR3 nucleotides: TGCGCCAGCAGAGAGGACCTATGGGCGTACTTC. Protein sequence: CASREDLWAYF.

The chain is built from TRBV7-2 and TRBJ1-6; 8 nucleotides align to TRBD1. Germline values: CDR1 SGHTA, CDR2 FQGNSA. The CDR3 extends over 17 amino acids. V dropped 4 bases and J dropped 10; count of bases not matched to a gene: 15. CDR3 loop: CASSSPDRVGFQSPLHF. The CDR3 DNA reads as TGTGCCAGCAGCTCACCGGACAGGGTGGGTTTTCAATCACCCCTCCACTTT.

This clone was detected once. The chain joins TRBV15 to TRBJ1-5; D gene ambiguous. This CDR3 spans 13 amino acids. Germline lookup yields CDR1 LNHNV and CDR2 YYDKDF (reference sequence). V was clipped by 3 bases and J by 3 bases, with 6 bases between them. DNA for the CDR3: TGTGCCACCAGCAGCGACAACAATCAGCCCCAGCATTTT. Its translation is CATSSDNNQPQHF.

V gene TRBV4-3 combines with J gene TRBJ1-2; 9 nucleotides agree with TRBD1. V was pared by 4 bases and J by 8 bases, with 11 bases of the junction left unmatched. Looked up from germline, CDR1 is LGHNA and CDR2 is YSLEER. The CDR3 extends over 15 amino acids. The CDR3: CASSLNTGGADGYTF. In nucleotides, the CDR3 is TGCGCCAGCAGCCTGAACACAGGGGGCGCGGACGGCTACACCTTC.

This chain connects TRBV19 to TRBJ2-6; D unresolved. This CDR3 has 17 amino acids. Germline CDR1 LNHDA, CDR2 SQIVND (reference sequence). The V and J ends lost 2 bases and 2 bases respectively, with 13 bases between them. The CDR3 DNA reads TGTGCCAGTAGTATAATCTCCCCCGGTCCTGGGGCCAACGTCCTGACTTTC. Its translation is CASSIISPGPGANVLTF.